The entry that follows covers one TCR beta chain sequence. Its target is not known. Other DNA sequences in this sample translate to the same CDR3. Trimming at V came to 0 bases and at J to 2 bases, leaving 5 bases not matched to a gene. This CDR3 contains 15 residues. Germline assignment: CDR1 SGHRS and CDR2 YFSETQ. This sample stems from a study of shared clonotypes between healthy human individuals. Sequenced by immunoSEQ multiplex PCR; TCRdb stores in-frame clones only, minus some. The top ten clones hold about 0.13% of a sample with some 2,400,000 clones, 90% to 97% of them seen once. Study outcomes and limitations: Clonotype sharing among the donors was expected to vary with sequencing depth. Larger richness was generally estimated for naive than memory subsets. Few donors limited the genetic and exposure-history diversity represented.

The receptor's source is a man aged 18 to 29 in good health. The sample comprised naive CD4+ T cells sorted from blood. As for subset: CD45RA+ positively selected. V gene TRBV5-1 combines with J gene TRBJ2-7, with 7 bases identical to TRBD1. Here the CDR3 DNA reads TGCGCCAGCAGCTTGGAAGGGACAGCCCCCTACGAGCAGTACTTC. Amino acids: CASSLEGTAPYEQYF.